This T cell receptor (beta chain) was identified in a study of glioma-infiltrating T cells. Study-wide context: Samples included WHO grade II oligodendrogliomas or astrocytomas and initial-diagnosis grade IV glioblastomas.

Findings of the study overall: Very few CDR3 sequences were shared between tissue and blood. Shared blood CDR3 signature motifs marked patients with low tissue-blood divergence.

This clonotype was seen more than once but under ten times. The antigen remains unidentified. Using RNA template, CDR3s of TCR alpha and beta were amplified with iRepertoire arm-PCR. TCRdb re-called the multiplex PCR reads with MiXCR, one entry per CDR3 protein. The table includes a few hundred thousand distinct CDR3 sequences, more than 35% detected once. Sequenced material: glioma tissue, nonneoplastic brain tissue, or PBMCs (not recorded which). The clonotype originates from a human donor with low-grade glioma or glioblastoma, undergoing nonglioma brain surgery, or in good health (not recorded which).

Here the CDR3 reads CASSQEAGVSNEQYF. CDR3 bases: TGCGCCAGCAGCCAAGAAGCGGGAGTATCCAACGAGCAGTACTTC. The rearrangement uses TRBV4-1 and TRBJ2-7; 8 bases line up with TRBD2. V lost 0 bases to trimming and J lost 5 bases; unmatched junction nucleotides: 6. CDR1 and CDR2 from the germline V gene are MGHRA and YSYEKL. The CDR3 is 15 amino acids.